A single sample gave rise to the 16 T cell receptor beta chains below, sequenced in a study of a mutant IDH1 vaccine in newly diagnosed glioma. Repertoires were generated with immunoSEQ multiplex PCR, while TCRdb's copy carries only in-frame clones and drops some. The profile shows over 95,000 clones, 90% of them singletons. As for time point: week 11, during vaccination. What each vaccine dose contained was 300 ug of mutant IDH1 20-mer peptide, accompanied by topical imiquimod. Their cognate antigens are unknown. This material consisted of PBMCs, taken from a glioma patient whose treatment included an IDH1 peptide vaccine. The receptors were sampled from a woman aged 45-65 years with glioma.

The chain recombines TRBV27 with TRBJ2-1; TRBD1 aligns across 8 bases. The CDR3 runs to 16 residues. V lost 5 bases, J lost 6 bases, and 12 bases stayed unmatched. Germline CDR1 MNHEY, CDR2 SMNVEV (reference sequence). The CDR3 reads CASSLLGDRTSNEQFF. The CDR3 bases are TGTGCCAGCAGTCTCTTGGGGGACAGGACCTCCAATGAGCAGTTCTTC.

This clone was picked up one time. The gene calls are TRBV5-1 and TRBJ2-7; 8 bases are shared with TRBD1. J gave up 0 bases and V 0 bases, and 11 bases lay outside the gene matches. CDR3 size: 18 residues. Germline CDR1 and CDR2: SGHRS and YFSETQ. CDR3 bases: TGCGCCAGCAGCTTGGTTGGGTGGCAGGGGGCCTTCTCCTACGAGCAGTACTTC. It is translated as CASSLVGWQGAFSYEQYF.

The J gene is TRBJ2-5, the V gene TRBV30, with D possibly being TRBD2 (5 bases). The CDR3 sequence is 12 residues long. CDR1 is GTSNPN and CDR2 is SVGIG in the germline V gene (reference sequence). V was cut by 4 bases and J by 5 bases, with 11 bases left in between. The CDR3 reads CAWTRGWETQYF. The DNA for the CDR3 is TGTGCCTGGACCCGAGGGTGGGAGACCCAGTACTTC.

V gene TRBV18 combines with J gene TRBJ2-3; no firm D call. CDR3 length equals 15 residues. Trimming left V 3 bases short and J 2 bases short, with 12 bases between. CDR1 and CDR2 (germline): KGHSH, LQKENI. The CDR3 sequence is CASSPRTISTDTQYF. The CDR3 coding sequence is TGTGCCAGCTCACCGCGGACCATCTCCACAGATACGCAGTATTTT.

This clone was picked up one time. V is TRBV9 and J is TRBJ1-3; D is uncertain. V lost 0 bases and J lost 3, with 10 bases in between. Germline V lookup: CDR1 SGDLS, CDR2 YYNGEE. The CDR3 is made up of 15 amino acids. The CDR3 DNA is TGTGCCAGCAGCGTAGATCTGGGAGGTGGAAACACCATATATTTT. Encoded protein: CASSVDLGGGNTIYF.

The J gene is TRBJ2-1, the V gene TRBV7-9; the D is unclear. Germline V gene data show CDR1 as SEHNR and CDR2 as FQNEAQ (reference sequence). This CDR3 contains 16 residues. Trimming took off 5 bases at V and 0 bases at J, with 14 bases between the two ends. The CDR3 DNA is TGTGCCAGCAGCCCCCTGGGTTCGAGCTCCTACAATGAGCAGTTCTTC. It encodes CASSPLGSSSYNEQFF.

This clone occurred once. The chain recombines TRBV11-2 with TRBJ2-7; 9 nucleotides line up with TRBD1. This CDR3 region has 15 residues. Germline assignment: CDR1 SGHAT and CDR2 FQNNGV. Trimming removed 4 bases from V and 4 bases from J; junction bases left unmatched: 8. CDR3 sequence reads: CASSSFPGQGYEQYF. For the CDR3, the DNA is TGTGCCAGCAGCTCGTTCCCGGGACAGGGTTACGAGCAGTACTTC. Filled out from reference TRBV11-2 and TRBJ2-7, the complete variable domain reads EAGVAQSPRYKIIEKRQSVAFWCNPISGHATLYWYQQILGQGPKLLIQFQNNGVVDDSQLPKDRFSAERLKGVDSTLKIQPAKLEDSAVYLCASSSFPGQGYEQYFGPGTRLTVT.

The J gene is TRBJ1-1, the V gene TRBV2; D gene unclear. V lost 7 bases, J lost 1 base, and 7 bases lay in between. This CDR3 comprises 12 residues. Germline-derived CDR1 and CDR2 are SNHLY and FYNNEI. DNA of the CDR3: TGTGCCAGCAAAACACCGAACACTGAAGCTTTCTTT. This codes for CASKTPNTEAFF.

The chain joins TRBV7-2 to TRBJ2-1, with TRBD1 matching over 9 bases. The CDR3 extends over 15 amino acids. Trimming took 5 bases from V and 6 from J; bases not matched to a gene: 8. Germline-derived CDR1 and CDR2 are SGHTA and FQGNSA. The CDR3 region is CASSLQGARANEQFF. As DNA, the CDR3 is TGTGCCAGCAGCCTACAGGGGGCGCGAGCCAATGAGCAGTTCTTC.

CDR3 residues: CASSVGGGDYGYTF. The CDR3 nucleotides read TGTGCCAGCAGCGTAGGTGGAGGGGACTATGGCTACACCTTC. The chain is built from TRBV9 and TRBJ1-2, with D maybe TRBD1 (5 bases). Germline values: CDR1 SGDLS, CDR2 YYNGEE. The CDR3 runs to 14 residues. V lost 0 bases and J lost 3, with 9 bases in between.

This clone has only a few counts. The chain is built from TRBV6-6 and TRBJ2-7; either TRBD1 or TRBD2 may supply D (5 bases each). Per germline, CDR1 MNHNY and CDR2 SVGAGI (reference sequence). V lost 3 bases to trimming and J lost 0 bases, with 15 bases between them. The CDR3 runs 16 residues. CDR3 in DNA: TGTGCCAGCAGTTATAATACCGGGACCGTCTCCTACGAGCAGTACTTC. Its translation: CASSYNTGTVSYEQYF.

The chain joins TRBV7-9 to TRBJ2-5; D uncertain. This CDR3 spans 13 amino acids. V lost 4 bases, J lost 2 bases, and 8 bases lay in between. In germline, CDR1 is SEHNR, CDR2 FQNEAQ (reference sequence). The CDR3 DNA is TGTGCCAGCAGCTCGTTCCGTCAAGAGACCCAGTACTTC. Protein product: CASSSFRQETQYF.

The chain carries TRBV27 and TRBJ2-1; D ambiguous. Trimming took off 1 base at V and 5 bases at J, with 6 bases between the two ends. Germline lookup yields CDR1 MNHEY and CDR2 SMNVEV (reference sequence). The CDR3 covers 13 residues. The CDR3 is CASSLFVDNEQFF. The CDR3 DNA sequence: TGTGCCAGCAGTTTATTCGTCGACAATGAGCAGTTCTTC.

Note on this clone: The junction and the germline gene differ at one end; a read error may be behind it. The CDR3 sequence is CASSQSRTGTGTQYF. For the CDR3, the DNA is TGCGCCAGCAGCCAATCCCGGACCGGGACAGGTACGCAGTATTTT. The chain couples TRBV4-1 to TRBJ2-3, with 8 bases matching TRBD1. The CDR3 runs 15 residues. Germline assignment: CDR1 MGHRA and CDR2 YSYEKL.

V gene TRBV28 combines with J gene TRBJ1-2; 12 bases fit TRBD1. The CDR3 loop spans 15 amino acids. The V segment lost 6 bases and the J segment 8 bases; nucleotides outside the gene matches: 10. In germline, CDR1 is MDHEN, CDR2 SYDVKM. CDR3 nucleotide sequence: TGTGCCAGCAGATTACCGGGACAGGGGGCTTGGGGCTACACCTTC. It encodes CASRLPGQGAWGYTF.

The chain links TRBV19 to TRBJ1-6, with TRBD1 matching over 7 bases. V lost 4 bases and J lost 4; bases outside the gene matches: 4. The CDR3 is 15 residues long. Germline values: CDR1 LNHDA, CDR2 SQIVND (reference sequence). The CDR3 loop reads CASSTGTEYNSPLHF. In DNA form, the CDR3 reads TGTGCCAGTAGTACTGGGACAGAATATAATTCACCCCTCCACTTT. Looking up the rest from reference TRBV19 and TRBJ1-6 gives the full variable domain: DGGITQSPKYLFRKEGQNVTLSCEQNLNHDAMYWYRQDPGQGLRLIYYSQIVNDFQKGDIAEGYSVSREKKESFPLTVTSAQKNPTAFYLCASSTGTEYNSPLHFGNGTRLTVT.